The present T cell receptor (beta chain) was sequenced within a study of blood T cell repertoires in COVID-19. Study details: COVID-19 samples from acute and convalescent phases originated in the United States, Italy and Spain.

In the study's own analysis: Amplification of reference gene primers provided the estimated nucleated cell counts. Sequencing used immunoSEQ multiplex PCR; TCRdb keeps in-frame clones, though not all of them. The DNA was the basis for D and trimming; V, J and clone size are from that table. Of about 95,000 clones in the sample, 80% to 90% were seen once. The V gene lost 1 base and the J gene lost 0 bases, with 6 bases spanning the gap. This CDR3 region has 14 residues. Germline CDR1 and CDR2: MNHNS and SASEGT. This clone was observed a single time. The chain recombines TRBV6-1 with TRBJ1-1; D might be TRBD1 (6 bases). The clonotype was recovered from a human donor in a cohort sampled during active COVID-19. The sequenced sample consisted of peripheral blood. The CDR3 coding sequence is TGTGCCAGCAGTGAAGACAGGGTGAACACTGAAGCTTTCTTT. Its protein is CASSEDRVNTEAFF.